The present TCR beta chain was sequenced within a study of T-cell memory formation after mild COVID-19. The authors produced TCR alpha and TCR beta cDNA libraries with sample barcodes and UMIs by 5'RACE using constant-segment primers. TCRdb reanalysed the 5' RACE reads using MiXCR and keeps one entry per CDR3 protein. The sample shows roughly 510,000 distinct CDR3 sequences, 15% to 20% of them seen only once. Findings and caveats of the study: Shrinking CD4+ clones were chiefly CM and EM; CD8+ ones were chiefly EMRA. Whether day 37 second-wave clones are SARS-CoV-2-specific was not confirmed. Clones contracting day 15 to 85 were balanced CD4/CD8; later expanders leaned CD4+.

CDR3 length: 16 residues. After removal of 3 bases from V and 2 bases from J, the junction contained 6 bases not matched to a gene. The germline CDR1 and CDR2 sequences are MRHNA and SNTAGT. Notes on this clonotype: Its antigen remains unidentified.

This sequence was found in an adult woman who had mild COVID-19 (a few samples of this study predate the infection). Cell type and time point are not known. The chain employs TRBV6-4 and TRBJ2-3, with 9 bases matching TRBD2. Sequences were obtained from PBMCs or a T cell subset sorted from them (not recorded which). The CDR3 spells CASSELAGVPTDTQYF. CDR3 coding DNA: TGTGCCAGCAGTGAATTAGCGGGGGTCCCCACAGATACGCAGTATTTT.